The text below deals with one T cell receptor beta chain. Sequencing was performed with immunoSEQ multiplex PCR; in TCRdb, only in-frame clones are kept and a portion is missing. The sample has 550,000 to 800,000 clones; 75% to 90% are singletons. From germline, CDR1 is SEHNR and CDR2 FQNEAQ (reference sequence). V dropped 1 base and J dropped 4; count of bases not matched to a gene: 6. CDR3 size: 16 residues. These data originate in a study of shared T cell receptors in the human thymus. This sample was shared with a second study, whose subject was human thymus T cells. Turning to that study: Thymic and blood repertoires appeared to display a bias in their usage of V and J genes.

The V gene is TRBV7-9, the J gene TRBJ2-1; TRBD2 aligns across 8 bases. The sample taken for sequencing was thymocytes. The source of this sequence is a girl under two years old with a congenital heart defect. CDR3 nucleotide sequence: TGTGCCAGCAGCTTAGATTTTGCGGGGGGATACAATGAGCAGTTCTTC. The encoded protein is CASSLDFAGGYNEQFF.